This paragraph reports one T cell receptor (beta chain). This specimen belongs to a study of regulatory T cells in long-lasting Graves disease. Trimming removed 4 bases from V and 6 bases from J, with 13 bases in between. CDR3 size: 13 residues. Germline V gene lookup returns CDR1 SGHDT and CDR2 YYEEEE. Regarding time point: newly diagnosed GD, antithyroid drugs for less than 3 months. PBMC-extracted RNA yielded the TCR library. Patients came through an endocrinology department, and that department was in Xi'an, China. To make TCR beta libraries, researchers used iRepertoire HTBI primers and Arm-PCR of CDR3 regions. TCRdb reanalysed the multiplex PCR reads using MiXCR and keeps one entry per CDR3 protein. Of 250,000 to 300,000 distinct CDR3 sequences listed, roughly 18% are singletons. A further study also used this sample, focusing on T cells in Graves' hyperthyroidism and ophthalmopathy.

The sequence was collected from a woman aged 30 to 39 with Graves disease. The source was peripheral blood mononuclear cells (PBMCs), collected at new diagnosis, from a patient treated with antithyroid drugs. V usage is TRBV5-6 and J usage is TRBJ1-2; no definite D call. The CDR3 DNA follows: TGTGCCAGCAGCCCTCTATCCTTCCATGGCTACACCTTC. This encodes CASSPLSFHGYTF. The whole variable domain, remainder taken from reference TRBV5-6 and TRBJ1-2, is DAGVTQSPTHLIKTRGQQVTLRCSPKSGHDTVSWYQQALGQGPQFIFQYYEEEERQRGNFPDRFSGHQFPNYSSELNVNALLLGDSALYLCASSPLSFHGYTFGSGTRLTVV.